This T cell receptor beta chain came from a study of cytomegalovirus exposure and HLA in healthy donors (dated by TCRdb to 2015 to 2018). Describing the broader study: An earlier analysis of several hundred of the donors reported 250 to 350 Gb of sequence data and some 120 million unique TCR beta sequences from some 180 million T cells. Approximately 310 gigabases of sequencing data and 75 million to 85 million unique TCR sequences made up an early release that covered about 640 HLA-typed donors. Of the 300 to 450 genotyped donors, 81% were placed in the genetic ancestry cluster associated with self-reported Caucasian donors. The study aimed to test whether signatures of past pathogen exposure could be identified by cataloging public T cell receptors. Using immunosequencing, the study profiled T cell repertoires from 500 to 800 subjects and related those repertoires to cytomegalovirus serostatus. Besides the first cohort of 666 subjects, a separate validation cohort made up of 120 different subjects was used. To predict cytomegalovirus infection status, the study combined high-throughput TCR immunosequencing, statistical association of individual TCRs with disease status, and machine learning. A later analysis re-examined previously published TCR beta repertoires from roughly 650 donors and added high-resolution HLA genotyping to investigate patterns of TCR occurrence. Rather than using new phenotypic data, the later analysis identified candidate immune exposures from TCR beta sequences and from how often those sequences occurred across donors. In an earlier analysis of 587 of the donors, high-throughput TCR beta sequencing was used to judge whether each TCR beta V gene segment behaved as functional or pseudogenic. Alongside the repertoire data, information on donor age, sex, ethnicity and CMV serostatus was compiled. A later genetic analysis used genome-wide SNP genotypes for about 55% of the 666 donors, treating that subset as a discovery cohort. All discovery cohort repertoires had been generated using a single sequencing platform. Both class I and class II loci were covered by HLA typing, at four-digit resolution. The number of typed donors differed by locus: about 620-640 for A, B, C, DRB1 and DQB1; 500 to 550 for DQA1; 600 to 610 for DPA1; and roughly 470 for DPB1. Roughly 5 DR-DQ haplotypes were handled as single units for association and clustering because linkage in the cohort was strong. Among around 400 genotyped donors of the cohort, an average of around 240,000 unique TCR beta nucleotide sequences were sequenced per donor, roughly 20% of them non-productive. The study at large found these results: A further reported finding was that TCR beta sequences accurately predicted the HLA-A and HLA-B alleles for most subjects in the first cohort. V-gene and J-gene trimming of TCR beta chains was associated with a missense DCLRE1C variant in a later genetic analysis, and the association was replicated in an independent cohort. According to a later analysis, parvovirus B19, influenza, CMV and Epstein-Barr virus appeared linked to several top co-occurrence clusters. Sequencing depth was assumed to be roughly uniform across donors in the presence/absence analyses, though that assumption may not hold. A later analysis found that TCR association rates varied across HLA loci, with DRB1 alleles showing the most associated TCRs and HLA-C alleles the fewest. In both the original and validation cohorts, the classifier was reported to diagnose cytomegalovirus status with high specificity and sensitivity. Assigning TCR associations to individual alleles was difficult when HLA alleles, especially DR and DQ, strongly co-occurred. CMV serostatus was the only immune exposure information available for the cohort. Across donors, most TCR sequences were observed very rarely, whereas some public TCRs were present in many individuals. The authors suggested that the approach could potentially be extended to other disease states and immunological phenotypes. Some IMGT-functional V segments, including TRBV6-2 and TRBV6-3, could not be distinguished by the 87-base-pair reads and were therefore excluded. In vitro tests confirmed that three of the cytomegalovirus-associated TCR beta chains recognize cytomegalovirus antigens. A later genetic analysis reported fewer N-insertions in productive TCRs among donors in an Asian-associated ancestry cluster than the 666-donor mean. A later analysis found that most CMV-associated TCR beta chains appeared HLA-restricted, with HLA associations seemingly driven largely by CMV exposure. The sequencing pipeline was judged likely to have produced a cluster of highly shared sequence variants as a technical artifact. The earlier analysis of 450 to 700 of the donors excluded roughly 16 rarely observed V segments, including chromosome 9 orphons, because counts were too low. In an earlier analysis of a few hundred of the donors, most TCR beta V segments were observed in productive rearrangements about 87% or about 30% of the time, broadly matching IMGT annotations. The study gave a list of around 170 TCR beta chains associated with cytomegalovirus. A later analysis associated about 16,000 TCR beta sequences with specific HLA alleles at a false discovery rate of 0.05. In a later analysis, HLA-associated TCR beta chains were found to be more clonally expanded and to have lower generation probabilities than equally common non-associated chains. Because HLA typing was missing for some donors at each locus, association tests included only the typed subset. Only TCR beta chains were sequenced in this cohort, and the absence of alpha or paired-chain data limited detectable features. Correlated functional status among segregating V segments might reflect linkage disequilibrium, but an unknown experimental factor could not be ruled out.

CDR1 MNHEY and CDR2 SVGAGI were looked up in the germline V gene. Trimming removed 4 bases from V and 4 bases from J, leaving 11 bases between the germline ends. From cysteine to phenylalanine, the CDR3 is 13 amino acids long. Only the CDR3 DNA is retained, 39 bases long and in frame from the first base. The library was generated by the immunoSEQ multiplex PCR assay. A mixture of 60 forward primers for TCR Vbeta segments and 13 reverse primers for TCR Jbeta segments was used in the multiplex PCR. The CDR3 region of rearranged TCR beta genes was amplified from genomic DNA by a multiplex PCR assay. The Illumina HiSeq System was used to sequence the amplified TCR beta libraries as 87-base-pair reads. Per the authors' processing: Across the 670 or so repertoires, a later analysis counted approximately 75 million unique TCR beta chains, 9.5 million to 13 million of which were shared by at least two donors. To remove PCR and sequencing errors, raw reads were error-corrected and collapsed into unique sequences using a nearest-neighbor algorithm that merged closely related sequences. To assign V, D and J gene segments, CDR3 sequences were aligned to IMGT reference sequences. For a sequence to be retained, a match of at least six nucleotides to both a V gene segment and a J gene segment was required. A rearrangement was called productive if the CDR3 had no stop codons and remained in frame with V and J, and every other rearrangement was called non-productive. CDR3 was defined by IMGT convention, running from the second conserved V-encoded cysteine to the conserved J-encoded phenylalanine. In an earlier analysis of more than 550 of the donors, sequences lacking an unambiguous match to a single V gene segment were excluded. In an earlier analysis of several hundred of the donors, V segments were called functional above 56.7% productive rearrangements and were called segregating when the between-donor standard deviation exceeded 5%. A statistical classification framework was developed to diagnose cytomegalovirus status using the catalog of TCR beta chain sequences. In a later analysis, V and J genes were assigned by comparing TCR nucleotide sequences against IMGT/GENE-DB human TR gene sequences. A later analysis assigned CDR3 sequences and most-parsimonious VDJ recombination scenarios with the TCRdist pipeline. In a later analysis, each TCR beta chain was defined by its CDR3 amino acid sequence together with its V-gene family, and reads lacking a unique V-gene family were excluded. A later analysis removed several hundred highly shared, low-generation-probability nucleotide sequences to deal with suspected cross-contamination and a sequencing artifact. In a later analysis, a clonal expansion index was calculated for each public chain from normalized within-repertoire ranks of inferred template counts. In a later analysis, generation probabilities were computed with a VDJ recombination model fitted to out-of-frame rearrangements, and the resulting probabilities were checked against IGoR. A later analysis scored TCR-TCR, TCR-HLA and TCR-CMV co-occurrence with hypergeometric tests, applying a repertoire-size bias correction to TCR pairs. A later analysis estimated false discovery rates by permuting HLA or CMV assignments 20 times. In a later analysis, co-occurring TCRs were grouped using DBSCAN, and TCRdist sequence similarity was added for clustering within HLA-allele-positive subsets. Repertoires with fewer than 30,000 or more than 120,000 public chains were left out of co-occurrence clustering, as were five repertoires with anomalous nucleotide sharing. TCRdb limited this immuneACCESS table to in-frame rearrangements with V and J called. A share of clones is missing; checked studies link under half to unresolved V genes, and the rest is unexplained. V, J and clone size are taken as reported in that table, and D and trimming were inferred from the DNA itself. A total of roughly 18,000 clones appear in this sample, about 74% of them only once. Around 3.5% of the sample belongs to the ten largest clones.

In total, over 600 healthy bone marrow donors made up the cohort. At the time of sampling, every cohort member was nominally healthy, though immune exposures that went unrecorded were likely present. The donor was CMV seronegative and belonged to the group of approximately 320 seronegative cohort members. A peripheral blood sample was provided by each donor, and peripheral blood mononuclear cells were used for TCR beta sequencing. Genomic DNA extraction from the blood cell samples was performed with the Qiagen DNeasy Blood Extraction Kit. On this clone: The antigen this receptor binds is unknown. No base-level quality is on record; no much larger clone is a single base apart.

This clonotype was obtained from a man aged 18 to 30 in good health and CMV-seronegative. The specimen sequenced was PBMCs. The V and J segments used are TRBV6-5 and TRBJ2-7; the D gene is perhaps TRBD1, on 5 matching bases. The CDR3 amino acid sequence is: CASSLPGMYEQYF. DNA sequence: TGTGCCAGCAGTTTGCCAGGGATGTACGAGCAGTACTTC.